Below are 30 T cell receptor beta chains sequenced from a single sample in a study of radiotherapy plus CTLA-4 blockade in lung cancer. Sequenced by immunoSEQ multiplex PCR; TCRdb stores in-frame clones only, minus some. The sample lists about 60,000 clones, over 65% seen once, with approximately 4.3% in the top ten. The starting material was peripheral blood, obtained from a patient treated with radiotherapy plus ipilimumab. The receptors shown here come from a human donor with non-small cell lung cancer who had a partial response to radiotherapy plus ipilimumab.

The CDR3 spells CASSAPGLAGVGQYF. In DNA, the CDR3 is TGTGCCAGCAGTGCTCCGGGGCTAGCGGGGGTAGGGCAGTACTTC. The chain is built from TRBV2 and TRBJ2-7, with 10 bases identical to TRBD2. Germline V gene sequence: CDR1 SNHLY, CDR2 FYNNEI. With V trimmed by 4 bases and J by 9 bases, 12 bases remained unmatched. This CDR3 is built from 15 residues.

The J gene is TRBJ2-7, the V gene TRBV11-3, with 8 bases matching TRBD1. J was trimmed by 5 bases and V by 9 bases; bases with no gene match: 9. Germline CDR1 is SGHNT and CDR2 is YENEEA. This CDR3 contains 13 residues. Written as DNA, the CDR3 is TGTGCCAGTCAGGGGGCCAGGGGGAACGAGCAGTACTTC. Its translation: CASQGARGNEQYF.

This clone was found a few times. This chain joins TRBV19 and TRBJ2-5, with D possibly being TRBD1 (6 bases). There are 16 residues in the CDR3. Between the trimmed V and J ends, which lost 5 bases and 5 bases, there was a span of 21 bases. CDR1 and CDR2 (germline): LNHDA, SQIVND (reference sequence). The CDR3 sequence is CASSPSGTHPGETQYF. The CDR3, as DNA: TGTGCCAGTAGTCCGTCCGGGACACACCCCGGGGAGACCCAGTACTTC. The full variable domain, in which reference TRBV19 and TRBJ2-5 provide the parts outside the CDR3, is DGGITQSPKYLFRKEGQNVTLSCEQNLNHDAMYWYRQDPGQGLRLIYYSQIVNDFQKGDIAEGYSVSREKKESFPLTVTSAQKNPTAFYLCASSPSGTHPGETQYFGPGTRLLVL.

The rearrangement joins TRBV6-4 to TRBJ2-5; TRBD2 is a possible D gene (5 bases). V was trimmed by 0 bases and J by 3 bases, leaving 17 bases between them. The CDR3 is made up of 17 amino acids. Germline V gives CDR1 MRHNA, CDR2 SNTAGT. CDR3: CASSDSEVLELKETQYF. Written as DNA, the CDR3 is TGTGCCAGCAGTGACTCGGAGGTACTAGAGTTGAAAGAGACCCAGTACTTC.

This clone has just a few counts. This chain connects TRBV6-5 to TRBJ1-6; weak D call: TRBD1 (6 bases). This CDR3 comprises 13 residues. Germline-derived CDR1 and CDR2 are MNHEY and SVGAGI. Trimming took off 8 bases at V and 6 bases at J, with 11 bases between the two ends. The CDR3, as DNA: TGTGCCAGCTCCTGGACAGCTAATTCACCCCTCCACTTT. It codes for CASSWTANSPLHF.

The gene calls are TRBV11-2 and TRBJ2-7, with D unresolved. The CDR3 runs 15 residues. The germline V gene encodes CDR1 SGHAT and CDR2 FQNNGV. V was clipped by 5 bases and J by 0 bases, with 14 bases between them. The CDR3 reads CASSNDMTSSYEQYF. CDR3 coding DNA: TGTGCCAGCAGCAATGACATGACCAGCTCCTACGAGCAGTACTTC.

This clone appeared a few times. The CDR3 sequence: CASGGQGSSYEQYF. In nucleotides, the CDR3 is TGTGCCAGCGGGGGACAGGGGAGCTCCTACGAGCAGTACTTC. This sequence joins TRBV2 and TRBJ2-7; 10 bases line up with TRBD1. The length of the CDR3 is 14 residues. Germline lookup yields CDR1 SNHLY and CDR2 FYNNEI. The J segment lost 0 bases and the V segment lost 8 bases, leaving 4 bases of the junction unmatched.

This chain connects TRBV19 to TRBJ2-7; 12 bases are shared with TRBD1. Per the germline V gene, CDR1 is LNHDA and CDR2 is SQIVND (reference sequence). V trimming: 4 bases; J trimming: 5 bases; junction bases outside the gene matches: 9. The CDR3 has 16 amino acids. The CDR3 sequence is CASSTNLGQGADEQYF. CDR3 DNA: TGTGCCAGTAGTACCAACCTGGGACAGGGGGCCGACGAGCAGTACTTC. Full variable domain (rest looked up from reference TRBV19 and TRBJ2-7): DGGITQSPKYLFRKEGQNVTLSCEQNLNHDAMYWYRQDPGQGLRLIYYSQIVNDFQKGDIAEGYSVSREKKESFPLTVTSAQKNPTAFYLCASSTNLGQGADEQYFGPGTRLTVT.

The chain uses TRBV5-4 and TRBJ2-7, with 9 bases matching TRBD1. The CDR3 sequence is 15 residues long. CDR1 and CDR2 from the germline V gene are SGHNT and YYREEE (reference sequence). The trim removed 4 bases at V and 5 bases at J, leaving 10 bases unmatched. CDR3 sequence: CASSKSGQGRDEQYF. In nucleotides, the CDR3 is TGTGCCAGCAGCAAATCGGGACAGGGTCGGGACGAGCAGTACTTC.

This clone showed up just once. The chain combines TRBV7-9 with TRBJ1-3; D remains ambiguous. V gave up 2 bases and J gave up 2 bases, with 7 bases separating them. In germline, CDR1 is SEHNR, CDR2 FQNEAQ (reference sequence). This CDR3 comprises 14 residues. The CDR3 bases are TGTGCCAGCAGCTTATACGGGGCTGGAAACACCATATATTTT. This gives the protein CASSLYGAGNTIYF. Combining the CDR3 with reference TRBV7-9 and TRBJ1-3 gives the whole variable domain DTGVSQNPRHKITKRGQNVTFRCDPISEHNRLYWYRQTLGQGPEFLTYFQNEAQLEKSRLLSDRFSAERPKGSFSTLEIQRTEQGDSAMYLCASSLYGAGNTIYFGEGSWLTVV.

The CDR3: CASRTDYRGYSNQPQHF. The DNA for the CDR3 is TGTGCCAGCAGAACCGATTACAGGGGATATAGCAATCAGCCCCAGCATTTT. The chain employs TRBV28 and TRBJ1-5; 7 nucleotides match TRBD1. This CDR3 spans 17 amino acids. The germline V gene encodes CDR1 MDHEN and CDR2 SYDVKM. With V trimmed by 6 bases and J by 0 bases, 11 bases remained unmatched.

The chain links TRBV2 to TRBJ1-3, with a weak D call TRBD1 (5 bases). This CDR3 is built from 17 residues. Germline V gene data show CDR1 as SNHLY and CDR2 as FYNNEI. The V and J ends lost 6 bases and 0 bases respectively, with 18 bases between them. The CDR3: CASRPLQQADSGNTIYF. The CDR3 nucleotides read TGTGCCAGCAGGCCCCTCCAACAGGCGGACTCTGGAAACACCATATATTTT.

This clone was recorded once. The V call is TRBV11-2, the J call TRBJ2-1; D remains ambiguous. The germline V gene has CDR1 SGHAT and CDR2 FQNNGV. The CDR3 runs to 13 residues. V lost 5 bases, J lost 4 bases, and 9 bases lay in between. As DNA, the CDR3 is TGTGCCAGCAGCCACCCGGGTTACAATGAGCAGTTCTTC. Translating gives CASSHPGYNEQFF.

The chain couples TRBV10-3 to TRBJ2-5; TRBD2 agrees at 8 bases. Judging by the DNA end, TRBJ2-7 fits better; the J call may be wrong. CDR3 length: 13 amino acids. CDR1 and CDR2 from the germline V gene are ENHRY and SYGVKD. The DNA of the CDR3 is TGTGCCATCGGGCGGGGGGCGCAGAACGAGCAGTACTTC. Translating gives CAIGRGAQNEQYF.

The rearrangement links TRBV4-3 to TRBJ2-7, with 15 bases aligning to TRBD2. Germline CDR1 and CDR2: LGHNA and YSLEER. The length of the CDR3 is 21 residues. V shed 0 bases, J shed 0 bases, and the junction held 12 bases outside the gene matches. The CDR3 sequence is CASSQDPGWTSGGGSSYEQYF. The CDR3 DNA is TGCGCCAGCAGCCAAGATCCTGGCTGGACTAGCGGGGGGGGAAGCTCCTACGAGCAGTACTTC.

This clone is classed as medium-sized. The chain has TRBV11-2 and TRBJ2-1; 7 nucleotides match TRBD1. The length of the CDR3 is 15 residues. Germline CDR1 reads SGHAT; CDR2 reads FQNNGV. The V and J ends lost 2 bases and 7 bases, in that order; junction bases with no gene match: 8. Here the CDR3 reads CASSLPPTGWNEQFF. For the CDR3, the DNA is TGTGCCAGCAGCTTACCCCCGACAGGGTGGAATGAGCAGTTCTTC.

The chain joins TRBV5-4 to TRBJ2-3; D may be TRBD2 (6 bases). Trimming left V 2 bases short and J 5 bases short, with 12 bases between. This CDR3 spans 14 amino acids. CDR1 SGHNT and CDR2 YYREEE come from the germline V gene (reference sequence). The CDR3 sequence: CASSLPGLGDTQYF. The CDR3, as DNA: TGTGCCAGCAGCTTACCGGGACTCGGAGATACGCAGTATTTT.

This chain links TRBV6-5 with TRBJ1-2; a possible D gene is TRBD1 (6 bases). Germline loops: CDR1 MNHEY, CDR2 SVGAGI. V was trimmed by 0 bases and J by 9 bases, leaving 17 bases between them. The CDR3 has 15 amino acids. The CDR3 DNA is TGTGCCAGCAGTTACTCGATAGCAGGGGCGGATAGCTACACCTTC. Amino acid sequence: CASSYSIAGADSYTF.

The chain recombines TRBV2 with TRBJ2-2; 7 bases fit TRBD1. Per germline, CDR1 SNHLY and CDR2 FYNNEI. The CDR3 runs 15 residues. Germline trimming cut 5 bases from V and 4 bases from J; bases unmatched to any gene: 7. In DNA form, the CDR3 reads TGTGCCAGCAGTCAGACAGGGAACCCCACCGGGGAGCTGTTTTTT. Translated: CASSQTGNPTGELFF.

The chain uses TRBV11-2 and TRBJ2-7; TRBD1 agrees at 7 bases. The CDR3 is made up of 16 amino acids. Looked up from germline, CDR1 is SGHAT and CDR2 is FQNNGV. The J segment lost 4 bases and the V segment lost 4 bases, leaving 13 bases of the junction unmatched. The CDR3 region is CASSSSPGTVIYEQYF. The CDR3 region has the DNA TGTGCCAGCAGCTCCTCCCCCGGGACAGTGATTTACGAGCAGTACTTC.

This chain links TRBV7-2 with TRBJ1-1; D is perhaps TRBD1 (6 bases). CDR1 is SGHTA and CDR2 is FQGNSA in the germline V gene. This CDR3 has 14 amino acids. V was trimmed by 5 bases and J by 1 base, leaving 11 bases between them. The CDR3 nucleotides are TGTGCCAGCAGCCGGCCCAGGGGGAACACTGAAGCTTTCTTT. Amino acid sequence: CASSRPRGNTEAFF. The whole variable domain, filled in from reference TRBV7-2 and TRBJ1-1, reads GAGVSQSPSNKVTEKGKDVELRCDPISGHTALYWYRQSLGQGLEFLIYFQGNSAPDKSGLPSDRFSAERTGGSVSTLTIQRTQQEDSAVYLCASSRPRGNTEAFFGQGTRLTVV.

The gene calls are TRBV29-1 and TRBJ1-4, with D maybe TRBD1 (5 bases). Between the trimmed V and J ends, which lost 5 bases and 7 bases, there was a span of 17 bases. Looked up from germline, CDR1 is SQVTM and CDR2 is ANQGSEA. This CDR3 is 14 amino acids long. The CDR3 here is CSVRTGARVEKLFF. CDR3 bases: TGCAGCGTTCGTACAGGCGCGCGCGTTGAAAAACTGTTTTTT.

The rearrangement links TRBV6-5 to TRBJ2-1, with D perhaps TRBD1 (6 bases). The CDR3 is made up of 14 amino acids. Between the trimmed V and J ends, which lost 8 bases and 4 bases, there was a span of 15 bases. From germline, CDR1 is MNHEY and CDR2 SVGAGI. The CDR3 loop reads CASRGQGRYNEQFF. As DNA, the CDR3 is TGTGCCAGCCGTGGGCAGGGGCGGTACAATGAGCAGTTCTTC.

The rearrangement uses TRBV19 and TRBJ1-5; D unclear. The V and J ends lost 2 bases and 5 bases respectively, with 13 bases between them. CDR1 is LNHDA and CDR2 is SQIVND in the germline V gene (reference sequence). This CDR3 is built from 15 residues. Here the CDR3 reads CASSIRSGKDQPQHF. The CDR3 DNA reads as TGTGCCAGTAGTATAAGGTCCGGGAAAGATCAGCCCCAGCATTTT.

The chain carries TRBV27 and TRBJ2-2; 7 bases fit TRBD2. V was pared by 2 bases and J by 7 bases, with 7 bases of the junction left unmatched. CDR1 and CDR2 from the germline V gene are MNHEY and SMNVEV (reference sequence). CDR3 size: 15 residues. Written as DNA, the CDR3 is TGTGCCAGCAGTTTAAGCGGGGCCACGGGCGGGGAGCTGTTTTTT. It translates to CASSLSGATGGELFF.

This sequence joins TRBV4-1 and TRBJ2-5; D is possibly TRBD1 (5 bases). Per germline, CDR1 MGHRA and CDR2 YSYEKL. This CDR3 spans 15 amino acids. Between the trimmed V and J ends, which lost 4 bases and 5 bases, there was a span of 17 bases. This CDR3 is CASSPLGGSGETQYF. The CDR3, as DNA: TGCGCCAGCAGCCCCCTTGGTGGTTCAGGGGAGACCCAGTACTTC.

The chain recombines TRBV5-1 with TRBJ1-6; D may be TRBD1 (5 bases). CDR3 length equals 15 residues. The germline V and J ends were trimmed by 0 bases and 8 bases, with 12 bases remaining between them. Germline CDR1 is SGHRS and CDR2 is YFSETQ. CDR3 sequence (DNA): TGCGCCAGCAGCTTGGAAGGGGCAGGACATTCACCCCTCCACTTT. Translating gives CASSLEGAGHSPLHF.

V and J are TRBV9 and TRBJ1-1, with D possibly being TRBD1 (6 bases). The CDR3 runs 14 residues. Trimming shortened V by 4 bases and J by 5 bases, and 15 bases separated the two germline ends. CDR1 is SGDLS, CDR2 YYNGEE, per germline. CDR3 protein: CASSHGGGRTEAFF. The DNA of the CDR3 is TGTGCCAGCAGCCATGGGGGGGGGCGAACTGAAGCTTTCTTT.

This chain's CDR3 is CASSESVREQFF. CDR3 coding DNA: TGTGCCAGCAGTGAATCGGTTCGGGAGCAGTTCTTC. This rearrangement joins TRBV6-1 to TRBJ2-1; D call uncertain. The CDR3 is 12 amino acids. The germline V and J ends were trimmed by 2 bases and 10 bases, with 9 bases remaining between them. Germline CDR1 MNHNS, CDR2 SASEGT.

This sequence joins TRBV19 and TRBJ1-4; D is perhaps TRBD1 (6 bases). The CDR3 covers 15 residues. The germline gives CDR1 LNHDA, CDR2 SQIVND (reference sequence). Trimming cost V 2 bases and J 6 bases, with 13 bases left between them. The CDR3 bases are TGTGCCAGTAGTATAAACAGGGAAGATGATGAAAAACTGTTTTTT. Translating it yields CASSINREDDEKLFF.